This passage covers 31 T cell receptor beta chains from one sample sequenced in a study of blood T cell repertoires in COVID-19. Sequenced by immunoSEQ multiplex PCR; TCRdb stores in-frame clones only, minus some. The sample lists over 100,000 clones, nearly 70% seen once, with 1.9% in the top ten. The sequenced sample consisted of peripheral blood. The receptors here all came from a woman aged 70-85 years with acute or convalescent COVID-19.

J is TRBJ2-5 and V is TRBV7-7; 8 positions agree with TRBD2. The CDR3 runs 17 residues. V lost 1 base and J lost 4; bases outside the gene matches: 11. From germline, CDR1 is SSHAT and CDR2 FNYEAQ (reference sequence). The CDR3 nucleotides read TGTGCCAGCAGCTTAGACGTCGGGGGGGGAATCGCAGAGACCCAGTACTTC. Translating it yields CASSLDVGGGIAETQYF.

The chain has TRBV6-5 and TRBJ2-5; maybe TRBD2 (5 bases). This CDR3 comprises 15 residues. V lost 0 bases, J lost 5 bases, and 13 bases lay in between. Germline CDR1 is MNHEY and CDR2 is SVGAGI. Here the CDR3 reads CASSYSTNWRETQYF. The DNA of the CDR3 is TGTGCCAGCAGTTACTCGACTAACTGGAGGGAGACCCAGTACTTC.

The chain joins TRBV11-1 to TRBJ1-5; 7 bases map to TRBD1. Germline CDR1 SGHAT, CDR2 FQDESV (reference sequence). The V and J ends lost 6 bases and 1 base, in that order; junction bases with no gene match: 9. This CDR3 is built from 16 residues. In nucleotides, the CDR3 is TGTGCCAGCAGTTACCCCGGGACAGACAGCAATCAGCCCCAGCATTTT. Amino acids: CASSYPGTDSNQPQHF.

This clone was observed once. V and J are TRBV23-1 and TRBJ2-1; TRBD1 is a possible D gene (6 bases). TRBV23-1 is marked as an open reading frame, function uncertain. The V end lost 7 bases, the J end lost 5 bases, and 15 bases lay between the germline ends. There are 14 residues in the CDR3. CDR3 sequence (DNA): TGCGCCAGCAAAAAGGGACACTATAACAATGAGCAGTTCTTC. As protein: CASKKGHYNNEQFF.

The CDR3 spells CASSRRRTGVSEQFF. The CDR3, as DNA: TGTGCCAGCAGCCGAAGGAGGACAGGGGTTAGTGAGCAGTTCTTC. The chain is built from TRBV7-9 and TRBJ2-1; 9 nucleotides match TRBD1. In germline, CDR1 is SEHNR, CDR2 FQNEAQ (reference sequence). Trimming at V came to 5 bases and at J to 9 bases, leaving 11 bases not matched to a gene. The CDR3 is 15 residues long. Full variable domain (missing parts from reference TRBV7-9 and TRBJ2-1): DTGVSQNPRHKITKRGQNVTFRCDPISEHNRLYWYRQTLGQGPEFLTYFQNEAQLEKSRLLSDRFSAERPKGSFSTLEIQRTEQGDSAMYLCASSRRRTGVSEQFFGPGTRLTVL.

Notes on this clone: Germline and junction disagree at one end, which may indicate a read error. The V call is TRBV3-1 (or the pseudogene TRBV3-2), the J call TRBJ2-5, with a weak D call TRBD2 (6 bases). This CDR3 region has 18 residues. CDR1 and CDR2 from the germline V gene are LGHDT and YNNKEL (reference sequence). In DNA form, the CDR3 reads TGTGCCAGCAGCCAAGATCTCGTCCGGACCCAGGGAGGAGAGAACCAGTACTTC. Translation: CASSQDLVRTQGGENQYF.

The chain couples TRBV27 to TRBJ2-2, with 8 bases that match TRBD2. Germline CDR1 MNHEY, CDR2 SMNVEV (reference sequence). Trimming at V came to 2 bases and at J to 4 bases, leaving 0 bases not matched to a gene. This CDR3 is built from 14 residues. The CDR3 DNA is TGTGCCAGCAGTTTACTAGCGGGCACCGGGGAGCTGTTTTTT. Encoded protein: CASSLLAGTGELFF.

The chain carries TRBV29-1 and TRBJ2-7; perhaps TRBD1 as D (6 bases). This CDR3 region has 13 residues. Trimming cost V 0 bases and J 3 bases, with 9 bases left between them. Per germline, CDR1 SQVTM and CDR2 ANQGSEA. CDR3 nucleotides: TGCAGCGTTGAAGAGCAGGGGAACTACGAGCAGTACTTC. Its translation: CSVEEQGNYEQYF.

This clone was seen a handful of times. V usage is TRBV28 and J usage is TRBJ2-7; 9 bases agree with TRBD1. The J segment lost 6 bases and the V segment lost 3 bases, leaving 9 bases of the junction unmatched. This CDR3 is 15 amino acids long. Germline V gives CDR1 MDHEN, CDR2 SYDVKM. CDR3 sequence: CASSFWGDRATEQYF. CDR3 in DNA: TGTGCCAGCAGTTTTTGGGGGGACAGGGCGACCGAGCAGTACTTC.

The genes are TRBV18 and TRBJ2-3; TRBD2 aligns across 8 bases. Germline V lookup: CDR1 KGHSH, CDR2 LQKENI. The CDR3 totals 15 residues. Germline trimming cut 6 bases from V and 2 bases from J; bases unmatched to any gene: 7. In DNA, the CDR3 is TGTGCCAGCTCCCAGGGCGGGAGGTACACAGATACGCAGTATTTT. This encodes CASSQGGRYTDTQYF.

This clone appeared a few times. This chain uses TRBV20-1 with TRBJ1-4; TRBD1 is a possible D gene (5 bases). Germline-derived CDR1 and CDR2 are DFQATT and SNEGSKA (reference sequence). V was cut by 3 bases and J by 10 bases, with 9 bases left in between. This CDR3 comprises 11 residues. The CDR3 region has the DNA TGCAGTGCTAGGGGGCCCGGAAAACTGTTTTTT. It specifies CSARGPGKLFF.

In DNA form, the CDR3 reads TGTGCCAGCAGTGACCCCAGGGGACCCAAAAACATTCAGTACTTC. This encodes CASSDPRGPKNIQYF. The chain recombines TRBV6-1 with TRBJ2-4; possibly TRBD1 for D (6 bases). Per germline, CDR1 MNHNS and CDR2 SASEGT. Trimming took 3 bases from V and 2 from J, leaving 11 bases between them. The CDR3 runs to 15 residues.

This clone has just a few counts. The CDR3: CSVLPGSMNTEAFF. The CDR3 bases are TGCAGCGTTCTACCAGGGTCAATGAACACTGAAGCTTTCTTT. The chain recombines TRBV29-1 with TRBJ1-1; maybe TRBD1 (5 bases). With 5 bases removed from V and 0 bases from J, the gap between germline ends came to 13 bases. Germline CDR1 is SQVTM and CDR2 is ANQGSEA. The CDR3 loop spans 14 amino acids.

The chain is built from TRBV27 and TRBJ1-1, with D perhaps TRBD1 (6 bases). Germline assignment: CDR1 MNHEY and CDR2 SMNVEV (reference sequence). Trimming removed 6 bases at V and 0 bases at J, with 14 bases between. This CDR3 contains 15 residues. The CDR3 region is CASRHRDTMNTEAFF. In nucleotides, the CDR3 is TGTGCCAGCAGGCACAGGGACACTATGAACACTGAAGCTTTCTTT.

The chain recombines TRBV9 with TRBJ1-1, with unresolved D. Trimming shortened V by 0 bases and J by 4 bases, and 13 bases separated the two germline ends. Germline V gene lookup returns CDR1 SGDLS and CDR2 YYNGEE. The CDR3 runs to 15 residues. This CDR3 reads CASSVESSGSTEAFF. CDR3 sequence (DNA): TGTGCCAGCAGCGTAGAATCTTCAGGAAGCACTGAAGCTTTCTTT.

In its sample, this clone was seen a few times. The CDR3 loop reads CASSPNRAPNYGYTF. In DNA, the CDR3 is TGTGCCAGCAGCCCCAACAGGGCACCTAACTATGGCTACACCTTC. The chain recombines TRBV5-4 with TRBJ1-2, with a weak D call TRBD1 (6 bases). Germline V lookup: CDR1 SGHNT, CDR2 YYREEE (reference sequence). The CDR3 totals 15 residues. Deletions cut 4 bases from V and 0 bases from J, with 13 bases between. The full variable domain, with the rest looked up from reference TRBV5-4 and TRBJ1-2, is ETGVTQSPTHLIKTRGQQVTLRCSSQSGHNTVSWYQQALGQGPQFIFQYYREEENGRGNFPPRFSGLQFPNYSSELNVNALELDDSALYLCASSPNRAPNYGYTFGSGTRLTVV.

The V call is TRBV6-2 or TRBV6-3, the J call TRBJ2-1; 13 nucleotides match TRBD2. V lost 2 bases, J lost 5 bases, and 9 bases stayed unmatched. CDR3 size: 18 residues. From germline, CDR1 is MNHEY and CDR2 SVGEGT. The DNA for the CDR3 is TGTGCCAGCAGTTACGCCACTAGCGGGAGGGCCACGGACAATGAGCAGTTCTTC. It codes for CASSYATSGRATDNEQFF.

The chain combines TRBV18 with TRBJ1-2; 7 nucleotides align to TRBD1. This CDR3 is built from 14 residues. Trimming took 0 bases from V and 4 from J; bases not matched to a gene: 2. Germline V CDR1 and CDR2: KGHSH, LQKENI. CDR3 nucleotide sequence: TGTGCCAGCTCACCACCCGGGGACAGCTATGGCTACACCTTC. Translated: CASSPPGDSYGYTF.

The V and J genes are TRBV4-1 and TRBJ2-5, with 8 positions matching TRBD1. The CDR3 runs 13 residues. V shed 1 base, J shed 9 bases, and the junction held 4 bases outside the gene matches. In germline, CDR1 is MGHRA, CDR2 YSYEKL. The CDR3 nucleotides read TGCGCCAGCAGCCAAGGCGGACAGGGCGCCCAGTACTTC. Amino acids: CASSQGGQGAQYF.

This chain links TRBV28 with TRBJ1-5, with 8 bases matching TRBD1. Trimming took 5 bases from V and 5 from J; bases not matched to a gene: 8. CDR1 is MDHEN, CDR2 SYDVKM, per germline. The CDR3 is 15 residues long. The CDR3 region has the DNA TGTGCCAGCAGTATTTCCGGACAGGGCGATCAGCCCCAGCATTTT. Translated, it gives CASSISGQGDQPQHF.

The V gene is TRBV7-8, the J gene TRBJ2-1; 8 bases map to TRBD2. The CDR3 runs 15 residues. Germline CDR1 reads SGHVS; CDR2 reads FQNEAQ. With V trimmed by 5 bases and J by 2 bases, 5 bases remained unmatched. CDR3 sequence: CASSVRGGPYNEQFF. CDR3 coding DNA: TGTGCCAGCAGCGTCCGGGGGGGCCCCTACAATGAGCAGTTCTTC.

Regarding this clone: Other DNA sequences in this specimen translate into the identical CDR3. The genes are TRBV12-3 or TRBV12-4 and TRBJ2-1, with D possibly matching TRBD2 (5 bases). CDR3 length: 13 residues. V was shortened by 7 bases and J by 8 bases, with 15 bases between the two germline ends. The CDR3 region has the DNA TGTGCCAGCACCGCTGGAAGTAGCGATGAGCAGTTCTTC. This translates into CASTAGSSDEQFF.

This clone came up a few times. V gene TRBV24-1 combines with J gene TRBJ2-1; D gene ambiguous. Germline CDR1 is KGHDR and CDR2 is SFDVKD. The CDR3 extends over 14 amino acids. Trimming took off 0 bases at V and 5 bases at J, with 7 bases between the two ends. CDR3 residues: CATSDLQVHNEQFF. As DNA, the CDR3 is TGTGCCACCAGTGATTTGCAGGTTCACAATGAGCAGTTCTTC.

V and J are TRBV3-1 (or the pseudogene TRBV3-2) and TRBJ2-1; TRBD2 agrees at 15 bases. Trimming at V came to 1 base and at J to 7 bases, leaving 2 bases not matched to a gene. Per germline, CDR1 LGHDT and CDR2 YNNKEL (reference sequence). The CDR3 is made up of 16 amino acids. The CDR3 bases are TGTGCCAGCAGCCAAGCGGGACTAGCGGGAGGAAATGAGCAGTTCTTC. It yields the protein CASSQAGLAGGNEQFF.

This clone was observed many times. V usage is TRBV27 and J usage is TRBJ1-3; 8 nucleotides line up with TRBD1. There are 14 residues in the CDR3. The trim removed 4 bases at V and 4 bases at J, leaving 3 bases unmatched. Germline CDR1 and CDR2: MNHEY and SMNVEV (reference sequence). The CDR3 is CASSSGQGGNTIYF. CDR3 DNA: TGTGCCAGCAGTTCCGGACAGGGAGGAAACACCATATATTTT.

The CDR3 protein is CASSEYGQGEGDTEAFF. CDR3 coding DNA: TGTGCCAGCAGTGAATATGGACAGGGTGAGGGCGACACTGAAGCTTTCTTT. The chain recombines TRBV25-1 with TRBJ1-1; 8 positions agree with TRBD1. Germline V gives CDR1 MGHDK, CDR2 SYGVNS. The CDR3 extends over 17 amino acids. V lost 0 bases and J lost 3; bases outside the gene matches: 9.

This clone came up a few times. J is TRBJ2-5 and V is TRBV6-6, with D tentatively TRBD2 (5 bases). In germline, CDR1 is MNHNY, CDR2 SVGAGI (reference sequence). V lost 1 base to trimming and J lost 5 bases, with 11 bases between them. This CDR3 comprises 14 residues. The CDR3 nucleotides are TGTGCCAGCAGTTACTACGCCGGCGGGGAGACCCAGTACTTC. Residues: CASSYYAGGETQYF.

A few counts support this clone. The chain combines TRBV7-2 with TRBJ1-5; perhaps TRBD1 as D (5 bases). Germline V lookup: CDR1 SGHTA, CDR2 FQGNSA. The V gene lost 5 bases and the J gene lost 6 bases, with 14 bases spanning the gap. The CDR3 covers 14 residues. The DNA for the CDR3 is TGTGCCAGCAGCGTGGGGCCCCGCTTTCAGCCCCAGCATTTT. Translation: CASSVGPRFQPQHF.

The chain is built from TRBV5-4 and TRBJ2-3, with 10 bases aligning to TRBD2. CDR1 and CDR2 from the germline V gene are SGHNT and YYREEE (reference sequence). After removal of 4 bases from V and 5 bases from J, the junction contained 10 bases not matched to a gene. The length of the CDR3 is 16 residues. CDR3 bases: TGTGCCAGCAGCCTCGGGACTAGCGCTTCCGGAGATACGCAGTATTTT. Encoded protein: CASSLGTSASGDTQYF.

This clone has only a few counts. The chain carries TRBV18 and TRBJ1-3; no reliable D call. The ends were cut back, 3 bases at V and 0 bases at J, with 12 bases in the middle. This CDR3 has 16 residues. Germline V gives CDR1 KGHSH, CDR2 LQKENI. The DNA for the CDR3 is TGTGCCAGCTCACCCCTCAATTCGGTCTCTGGAAACACCATATATTTT. This codes for CASSPLNSVSGNTIYF.

In its sample, this clone was seen once. The V and J genes are TRBV28 and TRBJ1-4; 8 bases map to TRBD1. CDR1 MDHEN and CDR2 SYDVKM come from the germline V gene. With V trimmed by 4 bases and J by 9 bases, 7 bases remained unmatched. The CDR3 length is 14 residues. The CDR3 nucleotides read TGTGCCAGCAGTTCGGACAGGGCTCAGAAAAAACTGTTTTTT. Translated, it gives CASSSDRAQKKLFF.